Below, one T cell receptor beta chain is given with its context. This entry belongs to a study of blood T cell repertoires in COVID-19. Germline V CDR1 and CDR2: LNHNV, YYDKDF (reference sequence). J was trimmed by 2 bases and V by 3 bases; bases with no gene match: 7. The length of the CDR3 is 15 residues. Using immunoSEQ multiplex PCR, the repertoire was profiled, and TCRdb retains in-frame clones only, with some absent. The table records about 25,000 clones, around 90% of them present only once. The sequence derives from a human donor with active COVID-19. The donor label of this sample is uncertain. What was sequenced was peripheral blood. This chain connects TRBV15 to TRBJ2-7, with 7 positions matching TRBD2. CDR3 loop: CATSRPGGAAYEQYF. The CDR3 coding sequence is TGTGCCACCAGCAGGCCGGGGGGTGCGGCCTACGAGCAGTACTTC.